The T cell receptor (beta chain) described here comes from a study of T-cell memory formation after mild COVID-19 listed by TCRdb under 2021. About the study as a whole: TCR sequence clusters from the two donors were largely donor specific. Longitudinal TCRalpha and TCRbeta repertoire sequencing tracked T-cell clones expanding and contracting after mild COVID-19 in two donors. Two young, previously healthy adult volunteers, one female and one male, were included in the cohort. What the study reported, not specific to this receptor: Whether the second-wave clones peaking on day 37 were SARS-CoV-2 specific was not confirmed. The detection of some responding clones in pre-infection memory suggests that pre-existing cross-reactive memory T cells joined the SARS-CoV-2 response. Clones contracting from day 15 to 85 had balanced CD4/CD8 phenotypes, while a second wave expanding from day 15 to 37 was biased towards CD4+. Only a couple of mild cases were covered by the study, and larger cohorts that include severe cases with pre-infection samples were considered necessary. Contracting CD4+ clones were located mainly in the CM and EM memory subsets, whereas CD8+ clones were found to be enriched in EMRA.

Comments on this clonotype: The antigen it binds to is not known. No quality values exist for individual bases; no much larger clone is one base distant.

From its cysteine to its phenylalanine, the CDR3 spans 11 amino acids. Only CDR3 DNA remains: 33 bases, in frame from the first base. Trimming at the junction amounts to 6 bases on V and 3 bases on J, and the germline ends lie 8 bases apart. CDR1 is given as DFQATT and CDR2 as SNEGSKA, both from the germline V gene (reference sequence). Sequencer: Illumina NovaSeq 6000. TCRalpha and TCRbeta cDNA libraries were constructed by 5'RACE with constant-segment primers, with sample barcodes and unique molecular identifiers being introduced. RNA was extracted from every sample with Trizol reagent. Libraries were amplified in two PCR steps, with a second sample barcode and Illumina TruSeq adapters added in the second step. Sequencing of the libraries was done on an Illumina NovaSeq, producing 2 x 150 bp paired-end reads. Processing in the source paper ran as follows. With migec v1.2.7, reads were demultiplexed and then collapsed into UMI-guided consensus sequences. With mixcr v2.1.11, UMI consensuses were aligned to TRA and TRB V and J templates and assembled into clonotypes. Expanded or contracted clonotypes were those called significant by both edgeR and NoisET, with noise models trained on biological replicates. edgeR calls used a false discovery rate-adjusted p below 0.01 and a log2 fold-change threshold of 1. As an exploratory analysis of dynamics, max-normalized trajectories of the 1000 most abundant clonotypes were examined with PCA combined with hierarchical clustering. Separately sequenced CD4+ and CD8+ repertoires were used to assign a CD4 or CD8 phenotype to each responding clone. TCRdb redid the processing of the public reads, applying fastp at Q25 and MiXCR, and retained in-frame beta chains. All rows with the same CDR3 protein become a single entry with the most common DNA and genes. These V and J calls derive from TCRdb rather than the authors' analysis. The sample table records approximately 400,000 distinct CDR3 sequences; 15% to 20% of these occur just once. Of the sample, approximately 21% is held by the ten largest clones.

Ficoll-Paque density gradient centrifugation was used to isolate PBMCs. Sequenced sample: PBMCs or a T cell subset sorted from them (not recorded which). The V gene is TRBV20-1 and the J gene is TRBJ1-1, and TRBD1 may be the D gene, going by 6 matching bases. The TCR comes from a man in his late teens or twenties who had mild COVID-19 (a few samples of this study predate the infection). The sample titles of this study are shuffled in the database, so cell type and time point are left out; the donor was told from shared clones. CDR3 reads: CSAQGDTEAFF. The bases are TGCAGTGCACAGGGTGACACTGAAGCTTTCTTT.